The 4 T cell receptor beta chains in this list originate from one sample, sequenced in a study of blood T cell repertoires in COVID-19. The assay was immunoSEQ multiplex PCR, and TCRdb's table has in-frame clones only and misses some. The table shows roughly 250,000 clones, with 82% occurring only once. Source material: peripheral blood. These receptor sequences come from a woman older than 75 with active or convalescent COVID-19.

This chain joins TRBV4-2 and TRBJ2-7, with TRBD1 matching over 7 bases. This CDR3 is built from 14 residues. The germline V gene has CDR1 LGHNA and CDR2 YNFKEQ. The V segment lost 1 base and the J segment 1 base; nucleotides outside the gene matches: 1. As DNA, the CDR3 is TGTGCCAGCAGCCAAGGACAGGGATCCTACGAGCAGTACTTC. Protein: CASSQGQGSYEQYF.

This chain joins TRBV5-1 and TRBJ1-1; D gene uncertain. V lost 4 bases and J lost 0, with 7 bases in between. The CDR3 length is 13 residues. CDR1 SGHRS and CDR2 YFSETQ come from the germline V gene. The chain's CDR3 is CASSITLNTEAFF. The CDR3 coding sequence is TGCGCCAGCAGCATCACTCTGAACACTGAAGCTTTCTTT.

The chain couples TRBV5-1 to TRBJ1-3, with unresolved D. CDR3 size: 15 residues. CDR1 is SGHRS and CDR2 is YFSETQ in the germline V gene. The V and J ends lost 0 bases and 3 bases respectively, with 10 bases between them. The CDR3 DNA follows: TGCGCCAGCAGCTTGGCGGGGATTTATGGAAACACCATATATTTT. Translated, it gives CASSLAGIYGNTIYF.

The J gene is TRBJ1-3, the V gene TRBV19; D is perhaps TRBD1 (6 bases). Trimming took 11 bases from V and 0 from J, leaving 14 bases between them. Germline V lookup: CDR1 LNHDA, CDR2 SQIVND (reference sequence). This CDR3 is 14 amino acids long. The DNA of the CDR3 is TGTGCCGCGAGTGACAGGCCCTCTGGAAACACCATATATTTT. Amino acid sequence: CAASDRPSGNTIYF.